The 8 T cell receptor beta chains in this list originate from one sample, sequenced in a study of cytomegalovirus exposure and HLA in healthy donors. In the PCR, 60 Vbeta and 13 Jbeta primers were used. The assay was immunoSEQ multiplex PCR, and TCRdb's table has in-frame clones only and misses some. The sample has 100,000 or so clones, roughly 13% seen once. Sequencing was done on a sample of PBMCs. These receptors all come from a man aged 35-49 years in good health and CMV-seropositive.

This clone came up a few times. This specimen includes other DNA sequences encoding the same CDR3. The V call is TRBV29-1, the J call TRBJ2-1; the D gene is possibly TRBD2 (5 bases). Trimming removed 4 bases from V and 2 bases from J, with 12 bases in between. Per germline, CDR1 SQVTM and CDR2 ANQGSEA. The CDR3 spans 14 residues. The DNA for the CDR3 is TGCAGCGTTGTTCCTAGCCAAGCCTACAATGAGCAGTTCTTC. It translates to CSVVPSQAYNEQFF.

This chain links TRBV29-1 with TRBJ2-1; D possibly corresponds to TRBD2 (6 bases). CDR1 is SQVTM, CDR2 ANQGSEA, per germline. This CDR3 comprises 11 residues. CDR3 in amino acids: CGGSRVDEQFF. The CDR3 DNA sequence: TGCGGAGGGAGCAGGGTCGATGAGCAGTTCTTC.

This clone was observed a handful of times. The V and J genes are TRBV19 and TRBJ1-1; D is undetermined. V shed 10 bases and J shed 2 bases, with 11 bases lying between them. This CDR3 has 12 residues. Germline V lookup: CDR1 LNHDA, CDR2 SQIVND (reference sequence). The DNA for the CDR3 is TGTGCCATTACGGACTCAAACACTGAAGCTTTCTTT. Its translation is CAITDSNTEAFF.

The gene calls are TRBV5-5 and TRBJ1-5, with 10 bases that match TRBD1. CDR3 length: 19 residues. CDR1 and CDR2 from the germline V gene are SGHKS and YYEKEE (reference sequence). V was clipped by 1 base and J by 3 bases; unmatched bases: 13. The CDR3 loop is CASSLFLTGGLNANQPQHF. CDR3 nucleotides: TGTGCCAGCAGCTTGTTTTTGACAGGGGGCTTAAACGCCAATCAGCCCCAGCATTTT.

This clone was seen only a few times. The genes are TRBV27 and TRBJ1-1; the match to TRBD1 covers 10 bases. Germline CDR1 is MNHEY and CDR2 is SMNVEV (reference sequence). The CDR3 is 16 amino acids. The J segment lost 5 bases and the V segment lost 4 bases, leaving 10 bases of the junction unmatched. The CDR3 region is CASSSDRGPGLTEAFF. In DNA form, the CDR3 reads TGTGCCAGCAGTTCCGACAGGGGGCCGGGATTGACTGAAGCTTTCTTT.

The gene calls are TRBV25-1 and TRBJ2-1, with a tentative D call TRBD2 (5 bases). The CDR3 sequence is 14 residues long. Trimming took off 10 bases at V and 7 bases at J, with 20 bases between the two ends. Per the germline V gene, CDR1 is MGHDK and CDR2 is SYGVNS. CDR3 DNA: TGTGCCACTCGCGACCGACTAAGTGGGAATGAGCAGTTCTTC. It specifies CATRDRLSGNEQFF.

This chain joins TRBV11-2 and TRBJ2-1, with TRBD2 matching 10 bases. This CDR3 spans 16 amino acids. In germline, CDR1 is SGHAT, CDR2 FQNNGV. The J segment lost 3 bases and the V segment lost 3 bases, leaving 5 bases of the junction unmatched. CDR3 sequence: CASSFTSGKYYNEQFF. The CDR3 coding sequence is TGTGCCAGCAGCTTTACTAGCGGGAAATACTACAATGAGCAGTTCTTC.

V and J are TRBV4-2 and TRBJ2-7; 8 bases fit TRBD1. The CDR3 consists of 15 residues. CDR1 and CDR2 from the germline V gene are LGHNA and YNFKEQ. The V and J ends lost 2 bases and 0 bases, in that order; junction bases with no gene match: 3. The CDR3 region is CASSQTQGASYEQYF. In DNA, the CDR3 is TGTGCCAGCAGCCAAACTCAGGGGGCCTCCTACGAGCAGTACTTC.